This paragraph reports one T cell receptor beta chain. The data originate from a study of blood T cell repertoires in COVID-19. About the study: Nucleic acid was either cDNA or gDNA, and it came from T cells, B-cell-depleted T cells, or PBMCs.

The germline V and J ends were trimmed by 5 bases and 9 bases, with 13 bases remaining between them. Germline values: CDR1 DFQATT, CDR2 SNEGSKA (reference sequence). The CDR3 runs 11 residues. In the authors' workflow: Amplifying reference gene primers gave estimates of nucleated cell counts. Sequencing used immunoSEQ multiplex PCR; TCRdb keeps in-frame clones, though not all of them. That table furnishes V, J and clone size, whereas the DNA furnished D and trimming. The sample lists 100,000 to 150,000 clones; about 86% were seen once. Sequencing was carried out using peripheral blood. This receptor was obtained from a woman aged 45 to 65 with acute or convalescent COVID-19. The chain couples TRBV20-1 to TRBJ1-1; D ambiguous. The CDR3 here is CSAVHSGKAFF. DNA for the CDR3: TGCAGTGCTGTACACAGTGGAAAAGCTTTCTTT.